Listed below are T cell receptor beta chains from one sample, sequenced in a study of T-cell reconstitution after alpha-beta-depleted transplantation in children. Using its own MiXCR run on the PCR reads, TCRdb lists one record per CDR3 protein. Of almost 500,000 distinct CDR3 sequences in the sample, about 11% are singletons; the top ten hold around 2%. The sequencing used PBMCs, collected before TCRalphabeta/CD19-depleted stem cell transplant. These receptors were collected from a child aged 2 to 10 with inherited bone marrow failure, due to receive a stem cell transplant. CDR3s include the opening cysteine and the closing phenylalanine or tryptophan. Fields, in order: CDR3 length, J gene, clone size, D gene, V gene, CDR3 DNA, CDR3 protein. A D gene is named only where the DNA matches it firmly. Rows may omit the clone size; those that give it use once, few, many or a size class.

>13|TRBJ1-1|many|-|TRBV20-1
TGCAGTGCTAGAGTTCATTCGAACACTGAAGCTTTCTTT
CSARVHSNTEAFF
>12|TRBJ2-1|-|-|TRBV29-1
TGCAGCGTTGCGGGCCCACACAATGAGCAGTTCTTC
CSVAGPHNEQFF
>14|TRBJ2-1|many|-|TRBV28
TGTGCCAGCAGTTGGCTAGCGTGGACCAATGAGCAGTTCTTC
CASSWLAWTNEQFF
>14|TRBJ2-3|many|-|TRBV5-1
TGCGCCAGCGGGCAAAGCCCCACACAAGATACGCAGTATTTT
CASGQSPTQDTQYF
>15|TRBJ2-3|many|TRBD2|TRBV20-1
TGCAGTGCTAGTAGGCCTAGCGGGAGGGTAGATACGCAGTATTTT
CSASRPSGRVDTQYF
>15|TRBJ1-5|many|-|TRBV4-1
TGCGCCAGCAGCCAAGGTCAACAGAGGGGTCAGCCCCAGCATTTT
CASSQGQQRGQPQHF
>15|TRBJ1-3|few|-|TRBV12-3/TRBV12-4
TGTGCCAGCAGGGGGGGACTGGTATCTGGAAACACCATATATTTT
CASRGGLVSGNTIYF
>13|TRBJ2-3|many|-|TRBV5-1
TGCGCCAGCAGCTTGGAGCACCACAATACGCAGTATTTT
CASSLEHHNTQYF
>15|TRBJ2-7|many|TRBD2|TRBV11-2
TGTGCCAGCAGCGAGGGACTAGCGGGACCCTACGAGCAGTACTTC
CASSEGLAGPYEQYF
>12|TRBJ1-1|-|-|TRBV7-9
TGTGCCAGCAGCCCTTCCTCGACTGAAGCTTTCTTT
CASSPSSTEAFF
>12|TRBJ2-7|many|-|TRBV28
TGTGCCAGCATGTGGAGCGAGTACGAGCAGTACTTC
CASMWSEYEQYF
>14|TRBJ2-7|few|TRBD1|TRBV30
TGTGCCTGGAGTGCCGGGACAGGGGGTCACGAGCAGTACTTC
CAWSAGTGGHEQYF
>15|TRBJ1-1|many|TRBD1|TRBV6-5
TGTGCCAGCAGTTCCCGACAGGGCTCGAACACTGAAGCTTTCTTT
CASSSRQGSNTEAFF
>16|TRBJ1-2|-|TRBD1|TRBV6-4
TGTGCCAGCAGTGCACTCGACGACAGGGCGAACTATGGCTACACCTTC
CASSALDDRANYGYTF
>19|TRBJ2-3|once|TRBD2|TRBV7-9
TGTGCCATCAGCCCCCTGCTCCTCGGGAGGGCCTCCTTCACAGATACGCAGTATTTT
CAISPLLLGRASFTDTQYF
>14|TRBJ2-1|many|-|TRBV20-1
TGCAGTGCTAGAGACGTAAGAAAGGTCAATGAGCAGTTCTTC
CSARDVRKVNEQFF
>12|TRBJ2-7|many|-|TRBV29-1
TGCAGCGTTGAAGGACACCTATACGAGCAGTACTTC
CSVEGHLYEQYF
>13|TRBJ2-7|many|-|TRBV5-6
TGTGCCAGCAGCTTCCCGGGGCGCGACGAGCAGTACTTC
CASSFPGRDEQYF
>15|TRBJ2-1|many|-|TRBV14
TGTGCCAGCGGGACAAAACAAGCCCTCGGGAATGAGCAGTTCTTC
CASGTKQALGNEQFF
>15|TRBJ2-2|many|TRBD1|TRBV5-5
TGTGCCAGCAGCTTGGAAGGGACAGGGGTCGGGGAGCTGTTTTTT
CASSLEGTGVGELFF
>16|TRBJ2-1|many|TRBD1|TRBV4-3
TGCGCCAGCAGCCCAGAGGACAGGGGTACTTACAATGAGCAGTTCTTC
CASSPEDRGTYNEQFF
>15|TRBJ2-3|many|-|TRBV7-2
TGTGCCAGCAGCGCCATTGGGGGCGGCACAGATACGCAGTATTTT
CASSAIGGGTDTQYF
>15|TRBJ2-1|-|-|TRBV11-2
TGTGCCAGCAGCTTAGTCGACTATACGCTTGATGAGCAGTTCTTC
CASSLVDYTLDEQFF
>14|TRBJ2-5|many|-|TRBV20-1
TGCAGTGCTAGAGAAGGGGCCCGCCAAGAGACCCAGTACTTC
CSAREGARQETQYF
>17|TRBJ1-3|many|TRBD1|TRBV6-5
TGTGCCAGCAGTAATCAGGGGGCAGCTTCCTCTGGAAACACCATATATTTT
CASSNQGAASSGNTIYF
>14|TRBJ1-2|many|TRBD1|TRBV29-1
TGCAGCGCCCATACGGACAGGGAATTGAGGGGCTACACCTTC
CSAHTDRELRGYTF
>15|TRBJ2-7|few|TRBD2|TRBV7-2
TGTGCCAGCAGCTCTGCTAGCGGGGCCGCCTACGAGCAGTACTTC
CASSSASGAAYEQYF
>17|TRBJ2-2|many|TRBD2|TRBV5-1
TGCGCCAGCAGCTTGTCGCCTAGCGGGGCGAACACCGGGGAGCTGTTTTTT
CASSLSPSGANTGELFF
>12|TRBJ2-7|many|-|TRBV13
TGTGCCAGCAGCTTCACCACGGGCGAGCAGTACTTC
CASSFTTGEQYF
>16|TRBJ1-1|many|-|TRBV6-5
TGTGCCAGCAGTTACGCAGGGTTGGGCATGAACACTGAAGCTTTCTTT
CASSYAGLGMNTEAFF
>15|TRBJ1-3|many|-|TRBV12-3/TRBV12-4
TGTGCCAGCAGTCCTACAGGGTTCTCTGGAAACACCATATATTTT
CASSPTGFSGNTIYF
>17|TRBJ2-7|-|TRBD1|TRBV27
TGTGCCAGCAGCTTCCGCCCTCCGGGACAGGGGTCCTACGAGCAGTACTTC
CASSFRPPGQGSYEQYF
>16|TRBJ2-7|many|TRBD1|TRBV5-1
TGCGCCAGCAGCCTGGGACAGGGGAGGGTCTTCTACGAGCAGTACTTC
CASSLGQGRVFYEQYF
>13|TRBJ2-5|-|-|TRBV10-3
TGTGCCATCAGTGGTAGGCCCGAAGAGACCCAGTACTTC
CAISGRPEETQYF
>13|TRBJ2-4|many|-|TRBV19
TGTGCCAGTAGGAAACGAGGTGAGGACATTCAGTACTTC
CASRKRGEDIQYF
>18|TRBJ2-1|few|-|TRBV3-1
TGTGCCAGCAGCCAAGAGGGCCGCCTCCGGAGCTCCTACAATGAGCAGTTCTTC
CASSQEGRLRSSYNEQFF
>16|TRBJ2-3|many|TRBD2|TRBV7-2
TGTGCCAGCAGCTTTACTAGCGGGATGTCGGCAGATACGCAGTATTTT
CASSFTSGMSADTQYF
>15|TRBJ1-3|many|TRBD1|TRBV30
TGTGCCTGGAGTTGGGACAGTCACTCTGGAAACACCATATATTTT
CAWSWDSHSGNTIYF
>12|TRBJ2-1|many|-|TRBV29-1
TGCAGCGTCCGCCGGGACCTCAATGAGCAGTTCTTC
CSVRRDLNEQFF
>14|TRBJ2-1|many|-|TRBV4-1
TGCGCCAGCAGCCAGCTGAGAGGGGACAATGAGCAGTTCTTC
CASSQLRGDNEQFF
>11|TRBJ2-7|-|-|TRBV4-3
TGCGCCAGCAGCCCAAAAGGGGAGCAGTACTTC
CASSPKGEQYF
>13|TRBJ2-5|many|TRBD1|TRBV29-1
TGCAGCGTCGACAGGGGCATCCAAGAGACCCAGTACTTC
CSVDRGIQETQYF
>13|TRBJ2-5|many|-|TRBV4-3
TGCGCCAGCAGCCAGGACTCGCAAGAGACCCAGTACTTC
CASSQDSQETQYF
>15|TRBJ2-7|many|-|TRBV21-1
TGTGCCAGCAGCAAAGTTTATGCACAGATCTACGAGCAGTACTTC
CASSKVYAQIYEQYF
>15|TRBJ2-2|many|TRBD2|TRBV29-1
TGCAGCGCTAGGGGACTAGCGGCGAACACCGGGGAGCTGTTTTTT
CSARGLAANTGELFF
>14|TRBJ2-7|few|TRBD2|TRBV30
TGTGCCTGGACTATTACTAGCGGCTCCTACGAGCAGTACTTC
CAWTITSGSYEQYF
>16|TRBJ2-1|-|-|TRBV29-1
TGCAGCGTCCCCTCCAGGCGGACCTACTCCTACAATGAGCAGTTCTTC
CSVPSRRTYSYNEQFF
>15|TRBJ2-3|many|TRBD1|TRBV29-1
TGCAGCGTCGGAGCCGGGACAGGGGGGTCAGATACGCAGTATTTT
CSVGAGTGGSDTQYF
>15|TRBJ2-7|many|-|TRBV15
TGTGCCACCAGGAGGGGTACCCAGGGGGGCTACGAGCAGTACTTC
CATRRGTQGGYEQYF
>17|TRBJ2-5|many|TRBD2|TRBV28
TGTGCCAGCAGCCTACTCTCCGGGACTAGCGGTTTGGAGACCCAGTACTTC
CASSLLSGTSGLETQYF
>15|TRBJ2-1|few|-|TRBV24-1
TGTGCCACCAGTGATGCAGGACGTAAGAGGGATGAGCAGTTCTTC
CATSDAGRKRDEQFF
>14|TRBJ2-3|many|-|TRBV29-1
TGCAGCGTTGAAGATAGAAGGGGCACAGATACGCAGTATTTT
CSVEDRRGTDTQYF
>14|TRBJ2-4|many|-|TRBV6-5
TGTGCCAGCAGTTACCCCCCAGCCAAAAACATTCAGTACTTC
CASSYPPAKNIQYF